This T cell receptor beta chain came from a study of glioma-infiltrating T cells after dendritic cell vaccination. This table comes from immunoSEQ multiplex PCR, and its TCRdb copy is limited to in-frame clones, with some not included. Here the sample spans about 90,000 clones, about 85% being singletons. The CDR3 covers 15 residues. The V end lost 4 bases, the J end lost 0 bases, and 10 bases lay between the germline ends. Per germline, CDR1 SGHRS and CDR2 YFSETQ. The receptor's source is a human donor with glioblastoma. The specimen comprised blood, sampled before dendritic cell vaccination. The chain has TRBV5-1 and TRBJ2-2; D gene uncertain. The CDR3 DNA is TGCGCCAGCAGCCGCGGAAACTCGAACACCGGGGAGCTGTTTTTT. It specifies CASSRGNSNTGELFF.